This T cell receptor (beta chain) derives from a study of T cell changes during pregnancy in multiple sclerosis. The germline CDR1 and CDR2 sequences are MNHEY and SMNVEV (reference sequence). V shed 6 bases and J 6 bases; nucleotides not matched to a gene: 7. The CDR3 has 15 amino acids. TCRdb's table, derived via immunoSEQ multiplex PCR, lists solely in-frame clones and lacks some. This sample carries some 21,000 clones, approximately 90% of them seen once, and the ten largest clones take about 0.7%. The V call is TRBV27, the J call TRBJ2-1; 11 bases map to TRBD2. This sequence was found in a female donor with multiple sclerosis, enrolled in a pregnancy study. This material consisted of CD4+ T cells from peripheral blood mononuclear cells, taken in the third trimester of pregnancy. The CDR3 is CASSTLAGVINEQFF. Here the CDR3 DNA reads TGTGCCAGCAGCACACTAGCGGGGGTAATCAATGAGCAGTTCTTC.